This TCR beta chain was captured by sequencing in a study of blood T cell repertoires in COVID-19. Across the study: Specimens from acute and convalescent COVID-19 originated in the United States, Italy and Spain. T cells, B-cell-depleted T cells, or PBMCs supplied cDNA or gDNA.

Adults between about 18 and 95 years of age took part from under 30 US areas. In the authors' workflow: How many nucleated cells were present was estimated from reference gene primer amplification. Here immunoSEQ multiplex PCR was the method, and the copy in TCRdb shows in-frame clones only, minus some. V and J calls and clone size are as listed in that table; D and trimming were resolved from the DNA. This sample has 200,000 to 250,000 clones; 85% occur once, and the top ten carry approximately 18%. Sequencing input: PBMCs or T cells enriched from blood (not recorded which). The origin of this receptor is a man between 40 and 49 years old who had recovered from COVID-19.

The CDR3 spells CASSPRAIEQFF. The DNA for the CDR3 is TGTGCCAGCTCACCAAGAGCTATTGAGCAGTTCTTC. The J gene is TRBJ2-1, the V gene TRBV18; D is uncertain. Germline CDR1 and CDR2: KGHSH and LQKENI. The V end lost 2 bases, the J end lost 9 bases, and 8 bases lay between the germline ends. This CDR3 is built from 12 residues.